A selection of T cell receptor beta chains follows, all from one sample in a study of CD8 T cells in ankylosing spondylitis. TCRdb passed the 5' RACE reads through MiXCR, listing each CDR3 protein once. This table has about 160,000 distinct CDR3 sequences, about 16% appearing once. The specimen was blood, either unsorted or a sorted T cell fraction (not recorded which). The receptor source for this set is a male donor with ankylosing spondylitis or in good health (not recorded which). CDR3s include the opening cysteine and the closing phenylalanine or tryptophan. D genes are given only for firm matches. Clone size is shown for a subset of rows, as once, few, many or a class of expanded clone.

>few|TRBD2|TRBV24-1|TRBJ2-3
CATSDPLIAGGSTDTQYF
TGTGCCACCAGTGACCCCCTAATAGCGGGAGGGAGCACAGATACGCAGTATTTT
>many|.|TRBV12-3/TRBV12-4|TRBJ2-3
CASRYRVGTDTQYF
TGTGCCAGCAGGTACAGGGTTGGCACAGATACGCAGTATTTT
>few|.|TRBV14|TRBJ2-1
CASSQERANLNEQFF
TGTGCCAGCAGCCAAGAGAGGGCAAACCTCAATGAGCAGTTCTTC
>.|TRBD2|TRBV6-1|TRBJ2-1
CASSPWTSGRINNEQFF
TGTGCCAGCAGTCCCTGGACTAGCGGGAGGATTAACAATGAGCAGTTCTTC
>.|.|TRBV28|TRBJ1-1
CASLFMNTEAFF
TGTGCCAGCCTATTCATGAACACTGAAGCTTTCTTT
>.|.|TRBV5-1|TRBJ2-5
CASSLDSGRQETQYF
TGCGCCAGCAGCTTGGACTCGGGGCGGCAAGAGACCCAGTACTTC
>many|.|TRBV28|TRBJ2-7
CASSLNPSGRSYEQYF
TGTGCCAGCAGTTTAAATCCTTCAGGCAGATCCTACGAGCAGTACTTC
>.|.|TRBV24-1|TRBJ1-1
CATPKPDRLNTEAFF
TGTGCCACCCCTAAACCGGACAGACTTAACACTGAAGCTTTCTTT
>few|.|TRBV29-1|TRBJ2-3
CSVEARSPATDTQYF
TGCAGCGTTGAAGCCAGGTCCCCCGCCACAGATACGCAGTATTTT
>.|.|TRBV4-1|TRBJ1-2
CASSQETANYGYTF
TGCGCCAGCAGCCAAGAGACAGCTAACTATGGCTACACCTTC
>few|.|TRBV5-1|TRBJ2-1
CASSIERGQQFF
TGCGCCAGCTCCATTGAAAGGGGACAGCAGTTCTTC
>.|.|TRBV20-1|TRBJ1-3
CSAGGTSGNTIYF
TGCAGTGCGGGGGGGACTTCTGGAAACACCATATATTTT
>many|.|TRBV27|TRBJ2-3
CASSFGGYSTDTQYF
TGTGCCAGCAGTTTCGGGGGATACAGCACAGATACGCAGTATTTT
>.|.|TRBV6-1|TRBJ2-4
CASRPEIRAKNIQYF
TGTGCCAGCAGACCTGAAATTCGGGCCAAAAACATTCAGTACTTC
>many|.|TRBV28|TRBJ1-2
CASRDQPYGYTF
TGTGCCAGCCGGGATCAACCTTATGGCTACACCTTC
>many|TRBD2|TRBV27|TRBJ2-7
CASSLIPLAVAYEQYF
TGTGCCAGCAGTTTGATTCCCCTAGCGGTGGCCTACGAGCAGTACTTC
>.|TRBD1|TRBV6-1|TRBJ1-4
CASSPPGQGGVKLFF
TGTGCCAGCAGTCCTCCGGGACAGGGTGGCGTAAAACTGTTTTTT
>.|TRBD2|TRBV18|TRBJ2-2
CASSPTSGRIGELFF
TGTGCCAGCTCGCCGACTAGCGGGAGGATCGGGGAGCTGTTTTTT
>.|TRBD2|TRBV20-1|TRBJ2-7
CSAHSPAGVLYEQYF
TGCAGTGCTCACTCCCCAGCGGGGGTGTTATACGAGCAGTACTTC
>many|.|TRBV5-1|TRBJ2-3
CASSLESLNTQYF
TGCGCCAGCAGCTTGGAGAGTCTGAATACGCAGTATTTT
>few|.|TRBV11-2|TRBJ2-5
CASSRTTPTGGETQYF
TGTGCCAGCAGCCGCACCACCCCTACAGGAGGGGAGACCCAGTACTTC
>many|.|TRBV15|TRBJ1-2
CATSLDRNYGYTF
TGTGCCACCTCGTTGGACCGTAACTATGGCTACACCTTC
>few|TRBD2|TRBV20-1|TRBJ2-7
CSARRPFSGRDEQYF
TGCAGTGCGCGTCGACCGTTTAGCGGGAGGGACGAGCAGTACTTC
>few|TRBD1|TRBV5-1|TRBJ1-2
CASSPDRFINGYTF
TGCGCCAGCAGCCCGGACAGGTTCATCAACGGCTACACCTTC
>few|.|TRBV5-1|TRBJ2-5
CASSLEGGTSRETQYF
TGCGCCAGCAGCTTGGAAGGCGGGACCTCCCGAGAGACCCAGTACTTC
>many|.|TRBV15|TRBJ2-3
CATSRLRGSDTQYF
TGTGCCACCAGCAGACTCAGGGGATCTGATACGCAGTATTTT
>few|.|TRBV29-1|TRBJ2-1
CSVDSGNNEQFF
TGCAGCGTTGACTCAGGGAACAATGAGCAGTTCTTC
>many|.|TRBV28|TRBJ2-1
CASSNLDWVLYEQFF
TGTGCCAGCAGTAATCTCGACTGGGTATTGTATGAGCAGTTCTTC
>.|TRBD1|TRBV29-1|TRBJ1-4
CSGNRGSDEKLFF
TGCAGCGGTAACAGGGGCAGCGATGAAAAACTGTTTTTT
>.|.|TRBV27|TRBJ2-4
CASSLSGLFENIQYF
TGTGCCAGCAGTTTATCTGGACTATTCGAAAACATTCAGTACTTC
>many|TRBD2|TRBV29-1|TRBJ2-7
CSVEMLAGSGEQYF
TGCAGCGTTGAAATGCTAGCGGGCAGCGGCGAGCAGTACTTC
>many|.|TRBV5-1|TRBJ2-5
CASSLWETQYF
TGCGCCAGCAGCTTATGGGAGACCCAGTACTTC
>few|.|TRBV27|TRBJ1-2
CASSMDRENYGYTF
TGTGCCAGCAGTATGGACAGAGAAAACTATGGCTACACCTTC
>few|TRBD2|TRBV28|TRBJ2-3
CASRGLAGGPSTDTQYF
TGTGCCAGCAGGGGACTAGCGGGAGGTCCGTCCACAGATACGCAGTATTTT
>few|TRBD2|TRBV10-3|TRBJ2-1
CAISQSGSGSNEQFF
TGTGCCATCAGCCAGTCGGGCAGCGGGAGTAATGAGCAGTTCTTC
>many|.|TRBV5-1|TRBJ2-7
CASSPESPVLEQYF
TGCGCCAGCAGCCCAGAATCGCCAGTTCTCGAGCAGTACTTC
>many|TRBD1|TRBV5-1|TRBJ2-2
CASSLQGANTGELFF
TGCGCCAGCAGCTTACAGGGGGCAAACACCGGGGAGCTGTTTTTT
>many|.|TRBV6-6|TRBJ2-7
CASSSKSVLEQYF
TGTGCCAGCAGTTCCAAGAGCGTTCTGGAGCAGTACTTC
>many|.|TRBV28|TRBJ1-5
CASSLDQPQHF
TGTGCCAGCAGTCTCGATCAGCCCCAGCATTTT
>many|TRBD2|TRBV5-4|TRBJ2-1
CTSSLLLAGGGEQFF
TGTACCAGCAGCTTGTTGCTAGCGGGAGGAGGCGAGCAGTTCTTC
>many|.|TRBV2|TRBJ2-5
CASSDGVGETQYF
TGTGCCAGCAGTGATGGGGTGGGGGAGACCCAGTACTTC
>few|.|TRBV18|TRBJ2-1
CASSGQGSEQFF
TGTGCCAGCTCAGGGCAGGGGAGTGAGCAGTTCTTC
>few|.|TRBV7-2|TRBJ2-7
CASSLTRASYEQYF
TGTGCCAGCAGCTTAACTAGGGCCTCCTACGAGCAGTACTTC
>few|.|TRBV7-8|TRBJ2-7
CASSLDPGYGTYEQYF
TGTGCCAGCAGCTTAGATCCAGGGTATGGGACCTACGAGCAGTACTTC
>.|TRBD2|TRBV6-2/TRBV6-3|TRBJ2-7
CASTLRTSGYEQYF
TGTGCCAGCACCCTACGGACTAGCGGTTACGAGCAGTACTTC
>.|.|TRBV5-1|TRBJ2-7
CASSLDWGYEQYF
TGCGCCAGCAGCTTGGATTGGGGGTACGAGCAGTACTTC
>many|.|TRBV5-1|TRBJ2-1
CASITSPVQAYNEQFF
TGCGCCAGCATCACCTCCCCCGTCCAGGCTTACAATGAGCAGTTCTTC
>few|.|TRBV18|TRBJ1-1
CASSPIGKNTEAFF
TGTGCCAGCTCACCAATAGGGAAAAACACTGAAGCTTTCTTT
>many|TRBD2|TRBV5-1|TRBJ2-2
CASSRGLAGGPGTGELFF
TGCGCCAGCAGCCGGGGACTAGCGGGAGGGCCTGGCACCGGGGAGCTGTTTTTT
>.|.|TRBV10-2|TRBJ2-2
CASSPHQTGELFF
TGCGCCAGCAGCCCACACCAGACCGGGGAGCTGTTTTTT
>few|.|TRBV27|TRBJ2-7
CASSLGWGTRVREQYF
TGTGCCAGCAGTTTAGGTTGGGGGACTCGTGTACGCGAGCAGTACTTC
>.|TRBD1|TRBV4-1|TRBJ1-2
CTSSLGQGDGYTF
TGCACCAGCAGCCTTGGACAGGGGGACGGCTACACCTTC
>many|.|TRBV5-1|TRBJ2-1
CASSTGAPNNEQFF
TGCGCCAGCAGCACCGGGGCCCCTAACAATGAGCAGTTCTTC
>few|.|TRBV20-1|TRBJ2-3
CSARVLQSTDTQYF
TGCAGTGCTAGAGTACTCCAAAGCACAGATACGCAGTATTTT
>many|.|TRBV2|TRBJ2-2
CASRETEPTGELFF
TGTGCCAGCAGAGAGACAGAGCCCACCGGGGAGCTGTTTTTT
>.|.|TRBV19|TRBJ1-5
CASSTAGSRNQPQHF
TGTGCCAGTAGTACTGCCGGGTCGCGAAATCAGCCCCAGCATTTT
>many|TRBD2|TRBV20-1|TRBJ2-1
CSARPSSGTRYNEQFF
TGCAGTGCTCGACCCTCAAGCGGGACCCGATACAATGAGCAGTTCTTC
>once|TRBD1|TRBV13|TRBJ1-2
CASSSRQGNYGYTF
TGTGCCAGCAGCTCCCGACAGGGTAACTATGGCTACACCTTC
>many|.|TRBV6-1|TRBJ2-6
CASLPTPGANVLTF
TGTGCCAGCCTTCCCACCCCTGGGGCCAACGTCCTGACTTTC